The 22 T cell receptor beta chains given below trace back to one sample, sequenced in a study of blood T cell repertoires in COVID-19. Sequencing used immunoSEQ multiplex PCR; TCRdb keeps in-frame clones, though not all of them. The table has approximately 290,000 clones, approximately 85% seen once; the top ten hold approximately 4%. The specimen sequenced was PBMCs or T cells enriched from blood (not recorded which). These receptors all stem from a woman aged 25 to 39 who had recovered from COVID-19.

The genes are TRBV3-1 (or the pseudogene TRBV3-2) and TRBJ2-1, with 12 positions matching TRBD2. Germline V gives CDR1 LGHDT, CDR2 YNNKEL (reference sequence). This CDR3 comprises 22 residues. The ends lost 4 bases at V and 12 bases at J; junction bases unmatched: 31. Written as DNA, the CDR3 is TGTGCCAGCAGCCCCTCATTCCTGGGGCTAGCGGGAGGGCAAAAATCCCTAATTGGGCAGTTCTTC. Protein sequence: CASSPSFLGLAGGQKSLIGQFF.

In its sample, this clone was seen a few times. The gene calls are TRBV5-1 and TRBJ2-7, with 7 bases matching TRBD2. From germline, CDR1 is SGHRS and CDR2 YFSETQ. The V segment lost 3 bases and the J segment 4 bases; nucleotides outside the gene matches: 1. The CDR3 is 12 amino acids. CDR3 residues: CASSWGGYEQYF. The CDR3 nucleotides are TGCGCCAGCAGCTGGGGGGGTTACGAGCAGTACTTC.

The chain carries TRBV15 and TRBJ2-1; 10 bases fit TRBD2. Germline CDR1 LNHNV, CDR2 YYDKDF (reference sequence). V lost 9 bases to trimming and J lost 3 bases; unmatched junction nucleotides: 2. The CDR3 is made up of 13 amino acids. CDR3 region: CATGLANYNEQFF. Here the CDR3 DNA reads TGTGCCACGGGACTAGCGAACTACAATGAGCAGTTCTTC.

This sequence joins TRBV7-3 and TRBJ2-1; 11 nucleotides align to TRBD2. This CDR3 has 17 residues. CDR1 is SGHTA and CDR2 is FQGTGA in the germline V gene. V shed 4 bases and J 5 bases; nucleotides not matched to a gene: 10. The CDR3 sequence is CASSSLNWGLADNEQFF. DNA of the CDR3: TGTGCCAGCAGCTCCTTAAACTGGGGACTAGCGGACAATGAGCAGTTCTTC.

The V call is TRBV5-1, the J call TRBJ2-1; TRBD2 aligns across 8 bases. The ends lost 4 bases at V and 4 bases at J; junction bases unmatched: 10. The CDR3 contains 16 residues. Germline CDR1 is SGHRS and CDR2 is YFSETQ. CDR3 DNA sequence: TGCGCCAGCAGCCAGTCGGCCGGGGGGGTTTACAATGAGCAGTTCTTC. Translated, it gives CASSQSAGGVYNEQFF.

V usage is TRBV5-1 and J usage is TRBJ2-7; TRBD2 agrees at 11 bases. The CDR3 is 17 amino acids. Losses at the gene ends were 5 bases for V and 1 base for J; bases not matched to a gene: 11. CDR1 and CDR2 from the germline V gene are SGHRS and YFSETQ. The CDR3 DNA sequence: TGCGCCAGCAGTCTGGCCCTACTAGCGGGGGAGTCCTACGAGCAGTACTTC. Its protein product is CASSLALLAGESYEQYF.

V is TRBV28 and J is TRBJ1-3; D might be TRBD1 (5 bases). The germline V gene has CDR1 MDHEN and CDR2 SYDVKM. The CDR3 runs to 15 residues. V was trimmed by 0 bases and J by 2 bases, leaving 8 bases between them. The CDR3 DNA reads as TGTGCCAGCAGTTTATGGGACATCCCTGGAAACACCATATATTTT. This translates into CASSLWDIPGNTIYF.

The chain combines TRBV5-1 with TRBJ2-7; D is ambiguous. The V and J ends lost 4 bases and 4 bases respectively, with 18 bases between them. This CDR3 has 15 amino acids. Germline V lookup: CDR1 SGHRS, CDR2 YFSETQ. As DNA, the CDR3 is TGCGCCAGCAGCCTAACACGAGAGGCGCCGTACGAGCAGTACTTC. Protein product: CASSLTREAPYEQYF. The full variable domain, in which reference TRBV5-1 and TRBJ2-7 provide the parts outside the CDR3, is KAGVTQTPRYLIKTRGQQVTLSCSPISGHRSVSWYQQTPGQGLQFLFEYFSETQRNKGNFPGRFSGRQFSNSRSEMNVSTLELGDSALYLCASSLTREAPYEQYFGPGTRLTVT.

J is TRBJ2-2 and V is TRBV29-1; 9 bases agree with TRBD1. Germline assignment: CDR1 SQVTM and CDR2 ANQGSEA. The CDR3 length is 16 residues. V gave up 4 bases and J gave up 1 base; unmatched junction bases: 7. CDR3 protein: CSVVGTGMENTGELFF. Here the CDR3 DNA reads TGCAGCGTTGTTGGGACAGGGATGGAGAACACCGGGGAGCTGTTTTTT.

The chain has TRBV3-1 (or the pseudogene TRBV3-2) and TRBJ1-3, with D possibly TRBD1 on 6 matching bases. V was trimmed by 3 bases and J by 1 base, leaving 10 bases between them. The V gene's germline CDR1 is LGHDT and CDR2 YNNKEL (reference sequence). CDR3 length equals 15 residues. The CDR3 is CASSQLGGSGNTIYF. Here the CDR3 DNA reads TGTGCCAGCAGCCAGTTAGGGGGATCTGGAAACACCATATATTTT.

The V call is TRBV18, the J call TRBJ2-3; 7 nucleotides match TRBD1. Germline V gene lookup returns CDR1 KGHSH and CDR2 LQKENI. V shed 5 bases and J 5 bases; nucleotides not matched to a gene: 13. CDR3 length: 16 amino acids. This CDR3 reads CASSSGAGGLRDTQYF. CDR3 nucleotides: TGTGCCAGCTCATCCGGGGCAGGGGGTCTGCGAGATACGCAGTATTTT. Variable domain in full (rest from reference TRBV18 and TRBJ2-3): NAGVMQNPRHLVRRRGQEARLRCSPMKGHSHVYWYRQLPEEGLKFMVYLQKENIIDESGMPKERFSAEFPKEGPSILRIQQVVRGDSAAYFCASSSGAGGLRDTQYFGPGTRLTVL.

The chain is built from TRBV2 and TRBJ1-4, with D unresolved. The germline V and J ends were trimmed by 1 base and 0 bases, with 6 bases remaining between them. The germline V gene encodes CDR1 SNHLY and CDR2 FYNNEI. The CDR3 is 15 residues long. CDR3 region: CASSEGDTTNEKLFF. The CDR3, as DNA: TGTGCCAGCAGTGAAGGAGACACAACTAATGAAAAACTGTTTTTT.

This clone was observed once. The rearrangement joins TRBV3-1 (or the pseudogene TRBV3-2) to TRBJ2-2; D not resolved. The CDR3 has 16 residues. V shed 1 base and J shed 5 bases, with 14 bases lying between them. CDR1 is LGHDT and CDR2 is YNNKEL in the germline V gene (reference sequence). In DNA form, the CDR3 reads TGTGCCAGCAGCCAAGCCCCCTCGGTCGGGACCGGGGAGCTGTTTTTT. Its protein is CASSQAPSVGTGELFF.

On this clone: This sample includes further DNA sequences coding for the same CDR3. CDR3 residues: CASSGTGRLNTEAFF. Written as DNA, the CDR3 is TGTGCCAGCAGCGGAACAGGGCGGCTGAACACTGAAGCTTTCTTT. The gene calls are TRBV9 and TRBJ1-1, with D possibly matching TRBD1 (6 bases). V lost 3 bases and J lost 0, with 12 bases in between. The CDR3 has 15 amino acids. CDR1 is SGDLS, CDR2 YYNGEE, per germline.

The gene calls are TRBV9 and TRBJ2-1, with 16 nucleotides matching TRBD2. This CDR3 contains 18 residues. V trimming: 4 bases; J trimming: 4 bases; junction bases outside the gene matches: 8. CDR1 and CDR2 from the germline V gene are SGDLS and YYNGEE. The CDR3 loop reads CASSRGTSGGERYNEQFF. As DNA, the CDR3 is TGTGCCAGCAGCAGAGGGACTAGCGGGGGGGAGAGGTACAATGAGCAGTTCTTC.

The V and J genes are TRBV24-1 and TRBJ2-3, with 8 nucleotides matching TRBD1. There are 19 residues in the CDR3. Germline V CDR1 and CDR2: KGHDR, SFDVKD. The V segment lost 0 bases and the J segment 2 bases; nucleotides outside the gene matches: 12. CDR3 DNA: TGTGCCACCAGTGATTTGAAAGGACAGGGCCGAGACCTCACAGATACGCAGTATTTT. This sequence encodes CATSDLKGQGRDLTDTQYF.

The CDR3 nucleotides are TGTGCCAGCAGCTTAGCCCTCCGAGTGACTAGCGGGGCCTCCCAAGAGACCCAGTACTTC. The encoded protein is CASSLALRVTSGASQETQYF. This sequence joins TRBV7-2 and TRBJ2-5; TRBD2 matches 11 bases. Trimming cost V 0 bases and J 1 base; bases outside gene matches: 13. This CDR3 region has 20 residues. The germline V gene has CDR1 SGHTA and CDR2 FQGNSA.

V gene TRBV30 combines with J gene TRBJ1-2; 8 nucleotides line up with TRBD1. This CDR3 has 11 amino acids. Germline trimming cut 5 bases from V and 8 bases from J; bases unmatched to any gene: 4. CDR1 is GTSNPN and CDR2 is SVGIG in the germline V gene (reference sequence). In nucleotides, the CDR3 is TGTGCCTGGTGGACAGGGTACGGCTACACCTTC. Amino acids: CAWWTGYGYTF.

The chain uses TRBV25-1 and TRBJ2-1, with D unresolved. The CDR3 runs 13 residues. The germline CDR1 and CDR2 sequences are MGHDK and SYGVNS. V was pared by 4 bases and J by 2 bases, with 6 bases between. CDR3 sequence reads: CASSVTAYNEQFF. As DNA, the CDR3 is TGTGCCAGCAGTGTTACAGCCTACAATGAGCAGTTCTTC. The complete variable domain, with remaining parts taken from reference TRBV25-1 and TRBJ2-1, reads EADIYQTPRYLVIGTGKKITLECSQTMGHDKMYWYQQDPGMELHLIHYSYGVNSTEKGDLSSESTVSRIRTEHFPLTLESARPSHTSQYLCASSVTAYNEQFFGPGTRLTVL.

The CDR3 protein is CASSIREGKNQPQHF. CDR3 nucleotide sequence: TGTGCCAGTAGTATAAGGGAGGGGAAAAATCAGCCCCAGCATTTT. The chain joins TRBV19 to TRBJ1-5; a weak D match, TRBD1 (5 bases). V shed 2 bases and J shed 4 bases, with 12 bases lying between them. Germline CDR1 reads LNHDA; CDR2 reads SQIVND (reference sequence). The CDR3 loop spans 15 amino acids.

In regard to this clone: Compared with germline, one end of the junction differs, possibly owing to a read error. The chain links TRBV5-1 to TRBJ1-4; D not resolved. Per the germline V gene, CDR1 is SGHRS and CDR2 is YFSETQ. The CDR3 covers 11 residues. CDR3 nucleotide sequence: TGCGCCAGCAGCACGGGTGAAGAACTGTTTTTT. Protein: CASSTGEELFF.

The CDR3 loop reads CASRYDGGNSPLHF. CDR3 in DNA: TGTGCCAGCAGATACGACGGGGGGAATTCACCCCTCCACTTT. The chain joins TRBV7-9 to TRBJ1-6, with D perhaps matching TRBD1 (5 bases). Germline V gene sequence: CDR1 SEHNR, CDR2 FQNEAQ (reference sequence). Trimming took off 6 bases at V and 7 bases at J, with 13 bases between the two ends. This CDR3 has 14 residues. Full variable domain (rest looked up from reference TRBV7-9 and TRBJ1-6): DTGVSQNPRHKITKRGQNVTFRCDPISEHNRLYWYRQTLGQGPEFLTYFQNEAQLEKSRLLSDRFSAERPKGSFSTLEIQRTEQGDSAMYLCASRYDGGNSPLHFGNGTRLTVT.